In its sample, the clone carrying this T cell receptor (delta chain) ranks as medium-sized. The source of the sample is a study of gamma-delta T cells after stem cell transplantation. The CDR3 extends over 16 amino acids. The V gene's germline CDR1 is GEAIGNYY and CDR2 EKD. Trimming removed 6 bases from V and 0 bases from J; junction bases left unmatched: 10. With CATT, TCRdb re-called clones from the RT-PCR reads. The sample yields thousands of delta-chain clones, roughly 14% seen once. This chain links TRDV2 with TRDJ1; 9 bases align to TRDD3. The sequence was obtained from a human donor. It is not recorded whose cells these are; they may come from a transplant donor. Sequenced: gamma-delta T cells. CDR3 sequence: CACSPLLGDYTDKLIF. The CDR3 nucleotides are TGTGCCTGTTCACCTTTACTGGGGGACTACACCGATAAACTCATCTTT.